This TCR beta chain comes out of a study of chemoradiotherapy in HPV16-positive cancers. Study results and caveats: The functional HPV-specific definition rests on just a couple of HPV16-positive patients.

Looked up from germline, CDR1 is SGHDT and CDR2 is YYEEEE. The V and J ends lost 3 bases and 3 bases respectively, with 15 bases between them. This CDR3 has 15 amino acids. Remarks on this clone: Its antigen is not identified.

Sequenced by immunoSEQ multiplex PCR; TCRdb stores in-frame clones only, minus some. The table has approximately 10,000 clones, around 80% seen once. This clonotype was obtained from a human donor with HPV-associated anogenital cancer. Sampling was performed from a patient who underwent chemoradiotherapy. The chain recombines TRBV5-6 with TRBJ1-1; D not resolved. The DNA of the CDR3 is TGTGCCAGCAGCTCCCTGGACCGATATGACACTGAAGCTTTCTTT. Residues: CASSSLDRYDTEAFF.